These 18 T cell receptor beta chains were sequenced from one sample in a study of cytomegalovirus exposure and HLA in healthy donors. Assay: immunoSEQ multiplex PCR; the TCRdb copy retains only in-frame clones and omits some. The sample includes about 110,000 clones, approximately 86% of them seen just once. The sequencing input was PBMCs. All receptors derive from a woman under 30 in good health and CMV-seronegative.

As to this clone: The same CDR3 also results from other DNA sequences found in this sample. The chain joins TRBV27 to TRBJ2-7, with 8 positions matching TRBD1. V trimming: 2 bases; J trimming: 2 bases; junction bases outside the gene matches: 5. The CDR3 sequence is 15 residues long. CDR1 and CDR2 (germline): MNHEY, SMNVEV (reference sequence). The CDR3 loop reads CASSLRDRGTYEQYF. Here the CDR3 DNA reads TGTGCCAGCAGTTTACGAGACAGGGGTACCTACGAGCAGTACTTC.

This clone was seen a single time. The chain has TRBV6-5 and TRBJ1-2, with unresolved D. Trimming stripped 6 bases from V and 1 base from J, with 9 bases between. Germline V gene sequence: CDR1 MNHEY, CDR2 SVGAGI. The CDR3 length is 13 residues. The CDR3 DNA follows: TGTGCCAGCAGCTGGAGGATTAACTATGGCTACACCTTC. This encodes CASSWRINYGYTF.

CDR3 sequence (DNA): TGTGCCAGCAGACCAGCAGGGGGCACTGAAGCTTTCTTT. Translating it yields CASRPAGGTEAFF. The chain recombines TRBV28 with TRBJ1-1; 7 positions match TRBD1. This CDR3 comprises 13 residues. J was trimmed by 4 bases and V by 6 bases; bases with no gene match: 5. Germline-derived CDR1 and CDR2 are MDHEN and SYDVKM.

J is TRBJ1-5 and V is TRBV15; weak D call: TRBD1 (6 bases). Trimming removed 8 bases at V and 1 base at J, with 12 bases between. There are 14 residues in the CDR3. The germline CDR1 and CDR2 sequences are LNHNV and YYDKDF (reference sequence). The DNA of the CDR3 is TGTGCCACCGGCGGGGGGGCCAGCAATCAGCCCCAGCATTTT. Its translation: CATGGGASNQPQHF.

The chain carries TRBV30 and TRBJ1-2; D not certain. CDR1 is GTSNPN, CDR2 SVGIG, per germline (reference sequence). Deletions cut 4 bases from V and 8 bases from J, with 14 bases between. The CDR3 contains 12 residues. The CDR3, as DNA: TGTGCCTGGACTTACCGCCCCGGGGGCTACACCTTC. Encoded protein: CAWTYRPGGYTF.

The chain uses TRBV19 and TRBJ2-7; 10 bases match TRBD1. Losses at the gene ends were 6 bases for V and 1 base for J; bases not matched to a gene: 6. Germline-derived CDR1 and CDR2 are LNHDA and SQIVND (reference sequence). The CDR3 has 15 residues. The CDR3: CASSVGDRGSYEQYF. CDR3 DNA: TGTGCCAGTAGCGTCGGGGACAGGGGATCCTACGAGCAGTACTTC.

J is TRBJ1-5 and V is TRBV10-3, with D unresolved. CDR1 and CDR2 (germline): ENHRY, SYGVKD. Trimming shortened V by 3 bases and J by 9 bases, and 9 bases separated the two germline ends. The CDR3 has 12 amino acids. CDR3 region: CAISEEAGPQHF. CDR3 DNA sequence: TGTGCCATCAGTGAAGAGGCCGGGCCCCAGCATTTT.

The V and J genes are TRBV2 and TRBJ2-3, with TRBD2 matching 11 bases. The trim removed 5 bases at V and 0 bases at J, leaving 4 bases unmatched. CDR1 SNHLY and CDR2 FYNNEI come from the germline V gene. The CDR3 extends over 16 amino acids. As DNA, the CDR3 is TGTGCCAGCAGTCCTAGCGGGAGGTCTAGCACAGATACGCAGTATTTT. Translation gives CASSPSGRSSTDTQYF.

The chain recombines TRBV9 with TRBJ2-6, with D maybe TRBD1 (6 bases). The CDR3 length is 16 residues. Germline V gene lookup returns CDR1 SGDLS and CDR2 YYNGEE. Trimming cost V 3 bases and J 2 bases, with 12 bases left between them. CDR3 sequence reads: CASSGTGTPGANVLTF. CDR3 bases: TGTGCCAGCAGCGGTACCGGGACACCTGGGGCCAACGTCCTGACTTTC.

V and J are TRBV6-5 and TRBJ1-2; D is unresolved. Germline-derived CDR1 and CDR2 are MNHEY and SVGAGI. The V and J ends lost 0 bases and 0 bases respectively, with 11 bases between them. CDR3 length: 16 amino acids. CDR3 bases: TGTGCCAGCAGTTACTCGACGAAGGGAGCTAACTATGGCTACACCTTC. Amino acid sequence: CASSYSTKGANYGYTF.

This chain uses TRBV2 with TRBJ1-1; D is undetermined. V lost 1 base and J lost 0, with 9 bases in between. This CDR3 has 15 residues. CDR1 and CDR2 (germline): SNHLY, FYNNEI. DNA of the CDR3: TGTGCCAGCAGTGAAGTGGCAGGATTGAACACTGAAGCTTTCTTT. It codes for CASSEVAGLNTEAFF.

The chain joins TRBV6-1 to TRBJ1-1, with D hard to call. Looked up from germline, CDR1 is MNHNS and CDR2 is SASEGT. The CDR3 is 14 amino acids. The V gene lost 4 bases and the J gene lost 7 bases, with 16 bases spanning the gap. The CDR3 reads CASSVLVARDEAFF. The CDR3 nucleotides read TGTGCCAGCAGTGTTCTCGTTGCGAGGGATGAAGCTTTCTTT.

This clone turned up a few times. The chain recombines TRBV11-2 with TRBJ2-7, with no clear D. There are 14 residues in the CDR3. Germline V gives CDR1 SGHAT, CDR2 FQNNGV. Trimming left V 1 base short and J 0 bases short, with 7 bases between. DNA for the CDR3: TGTGCCAGCAGCTTAGCTCTGAGCTCCTACGAGCAGTACTTC. The encoded protein is CASSLALSSYEQYF.

The CDR3 region is CASSVSDGALDTQYF. CDR3 DNA sequence: TGTGCCAGCAGTGTGAGTGACGGAGCCCTGGATACGCAGTATTTT. The chain couples TRBV6-1 to TRBJ2-3, with unresolved D. The CDR3 is 15 amino acids. V was clipped by 4 bases and J by 6 bases, with 17 bases between them. CDR1 is MNHNS and CDR2 is SASEGT in the germline V gene.

Remarks on this clone: One end of the junction is discordant with germline, which a read error may explain. The rearrangement joins TRBV10-2 to TRBJ2-2, with 8 bases matching TRBD2. From germline, CDR1 is WSHSY and CDR2 SAAADI. The CDR3 is made up of 14 amino acids. This CDR3 is CASSGGGNAGELFF. The CDR3 DNA follows: TGCGCCAGCAGCGGGGGGGGGAACGCCGGGGAGCTGTTTTTT.

The CDR3 loop is CASSQESTDSDSYQPQHF. The CDR3 DNA follows: TGCGCCAGCAGCCAAGAGAGCACAGATTCGGACAGCTATCAGCCCCAGCATTTT. The rearrangement joins TRBV4-1 to TRBJ1-5; possibly TRBD1 for D (6 bases). The CDR3 runs 18 residues. The germline V and J ends were trimmed by 0 bases and 5 bases, with 20 bases remaining between them. Germline V gene sequence: CDR1 MGHRA, CDR2 YSYEKL.

The chain couples TRBV7-3 to TRBJ1-2, with 7 bases fitting TRBD1. This CDR3 is 14 amino acids long. The germline V gene encodes CDR1 SGHTA and CDR2 FQGTGA. The trim removed 0 bases at V and 7 bases at J, leaving 5 bases unmatched. The CDR3 DNA is TGTGCCAGCAGCTTAACGAGGACAGGATCTGGCTACACCTTC. Translated, it gives CASSLTRTGSGYTF.

The J gene is TRBJ2-5, the V gene TRBV27, with 11 nucleotides matching TRBD2. CDR3 size: 15 residues. The V gene end was trimmed by 5 bases and the J gene end by 5 bases; junction bases not matched to a gene: 7. Germline values: CDR1 MNHEY, CDR2 SMNVEV (reference sequence). CDR3 bases: TGTGCCAGCAGTCCCCGACTAGCGGGGTTGGAGACCCAGTACTTC. Encoded protein: CASSPRLAGLETQYF.